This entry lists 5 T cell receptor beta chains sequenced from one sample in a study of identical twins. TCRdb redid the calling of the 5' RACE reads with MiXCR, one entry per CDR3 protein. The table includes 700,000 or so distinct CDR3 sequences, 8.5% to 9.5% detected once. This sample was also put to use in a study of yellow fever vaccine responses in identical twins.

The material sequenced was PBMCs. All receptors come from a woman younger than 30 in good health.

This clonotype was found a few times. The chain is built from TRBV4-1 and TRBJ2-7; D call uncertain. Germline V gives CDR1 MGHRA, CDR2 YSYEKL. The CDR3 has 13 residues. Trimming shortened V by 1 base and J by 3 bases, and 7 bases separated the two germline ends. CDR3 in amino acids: CASSQGFFYEQYF. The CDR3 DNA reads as TGCGCCAGCAGCCAAGGCTTCTTCTACGAGCAGTACTTC.

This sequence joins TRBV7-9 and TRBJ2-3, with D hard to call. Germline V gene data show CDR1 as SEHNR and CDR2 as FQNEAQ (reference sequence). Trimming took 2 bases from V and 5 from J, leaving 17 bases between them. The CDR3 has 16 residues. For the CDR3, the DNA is TGTGCCAGCAGCTTAATGTCAGCCAAGCAAGGAGATACGCAGTATTTT. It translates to CASSLMSAKQGDTQYF.

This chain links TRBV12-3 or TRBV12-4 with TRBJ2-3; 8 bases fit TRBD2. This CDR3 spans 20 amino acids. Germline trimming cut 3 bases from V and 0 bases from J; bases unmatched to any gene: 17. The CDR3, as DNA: TGTGCCAGCAGTTTGCCAGCGGGAGTATCCCCAACGTCTAGCACAGATACGCAGTATTTT. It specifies CASSLPAGVSPTSSTDTQYF.

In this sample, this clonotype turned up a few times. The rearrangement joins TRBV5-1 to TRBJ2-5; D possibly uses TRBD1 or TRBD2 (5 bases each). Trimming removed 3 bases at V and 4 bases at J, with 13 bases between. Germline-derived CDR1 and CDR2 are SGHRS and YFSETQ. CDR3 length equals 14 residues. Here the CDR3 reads CASSSGDAVETQYF. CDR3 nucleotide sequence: TGCGCCAGCAGCTCCGGGGACGCGGTAGAGACCCAGTACTTC. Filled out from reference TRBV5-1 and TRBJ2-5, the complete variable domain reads KAGVTQTPRYLIKTRGQQVTLSCSPISGHRSVSWYQQTPGQGLQFLFEYFSETQRNKGNFPGRFSGRQFSNSRSEMNVSTLELGDSALYLCASSSGDAVETQYFGPGTRLLVL.

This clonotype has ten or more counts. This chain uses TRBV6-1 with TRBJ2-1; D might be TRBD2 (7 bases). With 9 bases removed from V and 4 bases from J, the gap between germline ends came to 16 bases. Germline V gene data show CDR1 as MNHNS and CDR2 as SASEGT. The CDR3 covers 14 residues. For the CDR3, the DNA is TGTGCCAGTGCTAGAGGGGGGGAGTACAATGAGCAGTTCTTC. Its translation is CASARGGEYNEQFF.